This is a list of T cell receptor beta chains from one sample in a study of vaccination effects on CD4 cells after COVID-19. Data came from immunoSEQ multiplex PCR; TCRdb stores just in-frame clones and leaves some out. The sample lists about 24,000 clones, about 72% occurring once. The antigens of these receptors remain unknown. The sequenced sample was CD4+ T cells from PBMCs cultured with HCoV-OC43 spike peptides, obtained before COVID-19 vaccination. The receptors originated from a human donor who received a COVID-19 vaccine. Each CDR3 is given with its conserved first and last residue. Fields, in order: CDR3 length, J gene, V gene, D gene, clone size, CDR3 protein, CDR3 DNA. A D gene is named only where the DNA matches it firmly. Clone size is stated in some rows and not others, as once, few, many or a class when expanded.

13,TRBJ2-3,TRBV3-1/TRBV3-2,-,-,CASSLRGSDTQYF,TGTGCCAGCAGCCTCAGGGGATCAGATACGCAGTATTTT
14,TRBJ1-5,TRBV7-9,TRBD1,-,CASSIGQGNQPQHF,TGTGCCAGCAGCATCGGACAGGGGAATCAGCCCCAGCATTTT
13,TRBJ1-5,TRBV7-2,TRBD1,few,CASSQGTVEPQHF,TGTGCCAGCAGCCAAGGGACAGTTGAGCCCCAGCATTTT
18,TRBJ2-1,TRBV7-2,TRBD2,-,CASSLPLQTSGIYNEQFF,TGTGCCAGCAGCTTACCACTTCAGACTAGCGGGATTTACAATGAGCAGTTCTTC
14,TRBJ2-2,TRBV6-5,TRBD1,once,CASRKGGLTGELFF,TGTGCCAGCAGGAAAGGGGGCTTGACCGGGGAGCTGTTTTTT
13,TRBJ2-1,TRBV6-5,TRBD1,-,CASRLSGTGEQFF,TGTGCCAGCAGGCTATCCGGGACAGGGGAGCAGTTCTTC
15,TRBJ2-1,TRBV19,TRBD2,-,CATRGRAGGYNEQFF,TGTGCCACCCGAGGGCGAGCGGGGGGATACAATGAGCAGTTCTTC
15,TRBJ1-3,TRBV18,-,-,CASSRSRPPGNTIYF,TGTGCCAGCTCTCGTAGCAGGCCTCCCGGAAACACCATATATTTT
16,TRBJ2-7,TRBV7-2,-,-,CASSLVGGPNSYEQYF,TGTGCCAGCAGCTTAGTTGGAGGCCCCAACTCCTACGAGCAGTACTTC
12,TRBJ1-6,TRBV12-3/TRBV12-4,-,few,CASSLEGSPLHF,TGTGCCAGCTCCCTCGAGGGTTCACCCCTCCACTTT
14,TRBJ1-2,TRBV18,-,few,CASSPSGQYYGYTF,TGTGCCAGCTCACCCAGTGGACAGTACTATGGCTACACCTTC
13,TRBJ1-2,TRBV6-5,-,-,CASTKQTNYGYTF,TGTGCCAGCACAAAACAGACTAACTATGGCTACACCTTC
16,TRBJ1-5,TRBV6-6,-,-,CASSYSSGLSNQPQHF,TGTGCCAGCAGTTACTCGTCGGGACTGAGCAATCAGCCCCAGCATTTT
18,TRBJ2-2,TRBV24-1,-,few,CATSDFRGRPDNTGELFF,TGTGCCACCAGTGATTTTCGTGGGAGGCCCGATAACACCGGGGAGCTGTTTTTT
15,TRBJ2-5,TRBV18,-,-,CASSPRPPGRETQYF,TGTGCCAGCTCACCCCGCCCCCCGGGCCGGGAGACCCAGTACTTC
14,TRBJ1-3,TRBV6-1,TRBD1,-,CASSERDRGTTIYF,TGTGCCAGCAGTGAAAGGGACAGGGGAACCACCATATATTTT
15,TRBJ1-1,TRBV5-4,-,-,CASSLGGGGNTEAFF,TGTGCCAGCAGCTTGGGGGGGGGTGGCAACACTGAAGCTTTCTTT
14,TRBJ2-1,TRBV30,-,-,CAWSKGTFYNEQFF,TGTGCCTGGAGCAAGGGGACCTTCTACAATGAGCAGTTCTTC
13,TRBJ1-1,TRBV2,-,-,CASSEAMNTEAFF,TGTGCCAGCAGTGAAGCCATGAACACTGAAGCTTTCTTT
12,TRBJ2-1,TRBV5-4,-,few,CASSWMTSKQFF,TGTGCCAGCAGCTGGATGACTTCTAAGCAGTTCTTC
14,TRBJ1-1,TRBV29-1,TRBD1,-,CSVPSRQGFAEAFF,TGCAGCGTTCCGTCGAGACAGGGTTTTGCGGAAGCTTTCTTT
15,TRBJ2-2,TRBV19,-,-,CASSQHKSNTGELFF,TGTGCCAGTAGTCAGCACAAATCGAACACCGGGGAGCTGTTTTTT
15,TRBJ1-2,TRBV6-5,-,few,CASSYSGARNYGYTF,TGTGCCAGCAGTTACTCGGGGGCCCGTAACTATGGCTACACCTTC
13,TRBJ2-1,TRBV6-1,TRBD1,-,CASSRDSYNEQFF,TGTGCCAGCAGTCGGGACAGTTACAATGAGCAGTTCTTC
14,TRBJ2-7,TRBV6-5,TRBD2,-,CASSLSLAGYEQYF,TGTGCCAGCAGCCTCTCTCTAGCGGGCTACGAGCAGTACTTC
15,TRBJ2-1,TRBV15,TRBD2,-,CATSRSGTSYNEQFF,TGTGCCACCAGCAGGAGCGGGACGTCCTACAATGAGCAGTTCTTC
17,TRBJ2-1,TRBV11-3,-,-,CASSLDQSAGTYNEQFF,TGTGCCAGCAGCTTAGATCAGTCCGCGGGGACCTACAATGAGCAGTTCTTC
16,TRBJ2-3,TRBV25-1,-,-,CASSEYGAGITDTQYF,TGTGCCAGCAGTGAATATGGGGCGGGAATTACAGATACGCAGTATTTT
16,TRBJ2-3,TRBV12-1,-,once,CASSSKTSGYTDTQYF,TGTGCCAGCAGCTCTAAGACTAGCGGCTACACAGATACGCAGTATTTT
14,TRBJ2-5,TRBV7-9,TRBD2,-,CASSVAGGQETQYF,TGTGCCAGCAGTGTAGCGGGGGGGCAAGAGACCCAGTACTTC
16,TRBJ1-2,TRBV7-9,TRBD1,-,CASSLGRTGEGNGYTF,TGTGCCAGCAGCTTAGGGAGGACAGGGGAGGGAAATGGCTACACCTTC
16,TRBJ2-6,TRBV5-1,-,-,CASSRRRTSGANVLTF,TGCGCCAGCAGCCGCAGACGGACCTCTGGGGCCAACGTCCTGACTTTC
17,TRBJ1-3,TRBV5-1,-,-,CASSLGAGQIRGNTIYF,TGCGCCAGCAGCTTGGGGGCCGGACAGATTCGTGGAAACACCATATATTTT
15,TRBJ2-7,TRBV6-5,TRBD2,-,CASNLEGTSSGEQYF,TGTGCCAGCAATTTAGAGGGGACTAGTTCCGGCGAGCAGTACTTC
14,TRBJ1-1,TRBV29-1,-,few,CSVEEPGSFTEAFF,TGCAGCGTTGAAGAGCCGGGGTCTTTCACTGAAGCTTTCTTT
14,TRBJ1-1,TRBV5-4,-,few,CASSLSYANTEAFF,TGTGCCAGCAGCTTGTCGTACGCGAACACTGAAGCTTTCTTT
15,TRBJ2-5,TRBV4-1,TRBD2,once,CASSRLAGLQETQYF,TGCGCCAGCTCTCGACTAGCGGGACTCCAAGAGACCCAGTACTTC
13,TRBJ2-3,TRBV6-5,TRBD1,-,CASSTMTGDTQYF,TGTGCCAGCAGTACAATGACAGGGGATACGCAGTATTTT
17,TRBJ2-5,TRBV3-1/TRBV3-2,TRBD2,-,CASSQDLGLAGQETQYF,TGTGCCAGCAGCCAAGACCTGGGACTAGCGGGTCAAGAGACCCAGTACTTC
14,TRBJ2-3,TRBV6-2/TRBV6-3,TRBD2,few,CASSSGRATDTQYF,TGTGCCAGCAGTAGCGGGAGGGCCACAGATACGCAGTATTTT
15,TRBJ2-5,TRBV6-1,TRBD2,-,CASSEFAGGQETQYF,TGTGCCAGCAGTGAATTTGCGGGGGGGCAAGAGACCCAGTACTTC
14,TRBJ2-1,TRBV5-1,-,once,CASSRDNSYNEQFF,TGCGCCAGCAGCCGGGACAACTCCTACAATGAGCAGTTCTTC
14,TRBJ1-5,TRBV2,-,-,CASSESGFNQPQHF,TGTGCCAGCAGTGAATCGGGTTTCAATCAGCCCCAGCATTTT
14,TRBJ1-2,TRBV18,TRBD1,-,CASSQGQGDYGYTF,TGTGCCAGCTCACAAGGACAGGGAGACTATGGCTACACCTTC
16,TRBJ1-1,TRBV27,TRBD1,-,CASSYGTGGLNTEAFF,TGTGCCAGCAGTTACGGGACAGGGGGGTTGAACACTGAAGCTTTCTTT
15,TRBJ1-3,TRBV28,-,-,CASSLQVSRGDTIYF,TGTGCCAGCAGTTTACAGGTATCCAGGGGAGACACCATATATTTT
13,TRBJ2-1,TRBV3-1/TRBV3-2,-,-,CASSQTPGGDQFF,TGTGCCAGCAGCCAAACCCCCGGAGGTGACCAGTTCTTC
12,TRBJ2-7,TRBV6-5,-,-,CASRGTGYEQYF,TGTGCCAGCAGAGGTACCGGTTACGAGCAGTACTTC